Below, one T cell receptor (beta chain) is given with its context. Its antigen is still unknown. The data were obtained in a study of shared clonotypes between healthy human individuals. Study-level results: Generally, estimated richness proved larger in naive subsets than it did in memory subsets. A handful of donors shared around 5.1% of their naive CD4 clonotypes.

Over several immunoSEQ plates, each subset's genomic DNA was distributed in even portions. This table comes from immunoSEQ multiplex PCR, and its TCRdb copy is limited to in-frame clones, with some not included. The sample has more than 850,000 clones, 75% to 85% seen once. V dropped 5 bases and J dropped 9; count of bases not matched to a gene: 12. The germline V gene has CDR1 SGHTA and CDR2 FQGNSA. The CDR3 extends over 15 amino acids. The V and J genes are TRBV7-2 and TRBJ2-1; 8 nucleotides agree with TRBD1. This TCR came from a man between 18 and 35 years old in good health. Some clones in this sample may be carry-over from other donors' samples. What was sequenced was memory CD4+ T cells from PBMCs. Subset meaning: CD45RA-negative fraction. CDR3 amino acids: CASSPAGQGAREQFF. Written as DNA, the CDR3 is TGTGCCAGCAGCCCGGCGGGGCAGGGGGCACGTGAGCAGTTCTTC.